Listed below are T cell receptor beta chains from one sample, sequenced in a study of cytomegalovirus exposure and HLA in healthy donors. Profiled with immunoSEQ multiplex PCR; TCRdb holds only in-frame clones, not every one. The sample holds 250,000 to 400,000 clones, about nine tenths seen once. The material sequenced was PBMCs. The receptor source for this set is a woman aged 25 to 39 in good health and CMV-seropositive. Each CDR3 is given with its conserved first and last residue. Each record gives: CDR3 DNA, CDR3 protein, J gene, clone size, V gene, D gene. A D gene is named only where the DNA matches it firmly. A clone size is listed for some rows: how often the clone was seen (once, few, many), or a class if it is expanded.

TGTGCCAGCAAAGAGACACTCTACAATGAGCAGTTCTTC,CASKETLYNEQFF,TRBJ2-1,medium-sized,TRBV2,.
TGTGCCAGTAGCGGGGCGTTTGGTTACGAGCAGTACTTC,CASSGAFGYEQYF,TRBJ2-7,.,TRBV7-9,TRBD2
TGTGCCAGCAGTGATAAGAGCTCTGGGGCCAACGTCCTGACTTTC,CASSDKSSGANVLTF,TRBJ2-6,.,TRBV6-1,.
TGTGCCAGCAGCCGGGGGGTCGGCAATCAGCCCCAGCATTTT,CASSRGVGNQPQHF,TRBJ1-5,.,TRBV4-2,.
TGTGCCAGCAGTCATGGGTCCGAGCAGTACTTC,CASSHGSEQYF,TRBJ2-7,.,TRBV28,.
TGTGCCAGCAGCTTACCACCGGCGGGGCATGAAGCTTTCTTT,CASSLPPAGHEAFF,TRBJ1-1,.,TRBV7-2,.
TGTGCCAGCAGCCAAGATGAAGGAGAGCAGTACTTC,CASSQDEGEQYF,TRBJ2-7,.,TRBV14,.
TGTGCCATCAGTGCGTCGGCCGGGAGTCCTGAGCAGTTCTTC,CAISASAGSPEQFF,TRBJ2-1,once,TRBV10-3,.
TGCGCCAGCAGCTTGGAGCTAGCGGGAGGTCTAGGGCAGTTCTTC,CASSLELAGGLGQFF,TRBJ2-1,.,TRBV5-1,TRBD2
TGTGCCAGCATCGGGAAGGGGAGGAACGAGCAGTACTTC,CASIGKGRNEQYF,TRBJ2-7,.,TRBV27,.
TGCGCCAGCAGCCCCGGGGGGACCCAAGAGACCCAGTACTTC,CASSPGGTQETQYF,TRBJ2-5,.,TRBV5-1,TRBD2
TGTGCCAGCAGCCCCGGGACAGGGACGTATAGCAATCAGCCCCAGCATTTT,CASSPGTGTYSNQPQHF,TRBJ1-5,.,TRBV5-4,TRBD1
TGTGCCAGCAGTTTTTCCGGACCTCTGGGCTACACCTTC,CASSFSGPLGYTF,TRBJ1-2,.,TRBV6-5,.
TGTGCCAGCAGCTTACGGGCAGGGAACACCGGGGAGCTGTTTTTT,CASSLRAGNTGELFF,TRBJ2-2,.,TRBV7-2,.
TGCAGCGTTGTCCCTAGCGGGGCAGGGGTCAATGAGCAGTTCTTC,CSVVPSGAGVNEQFF,TRBJ2-1,.,TRBV29-1,TRBD2
TGTGCCAGCAGCCAAGACAGGGTAGGCGGCTACACCTTC,CASSQDRVGGYTF,TRBJ1-2,.,TRBV7-8,TRBD1
TGTGCCTGGAGTCCGGGGGAATCCTATGGCTACACCTTC,CAWSPGESYGYTF,TRBJ1-2,many,TRBV30,.
TGTGCCAGCAGCCGGACACATAACACTGAAGCTTTCTTT,CASSRTHNTEAFF,TRBJ1-1,.,TRBV7-6,.
TGTGCCAGCAGTGATGGGGTAGTTACCTACAATGAGCAGTTCTTC,CASSDGVVTYNEQFF,TRBJ2-1,.,TRBV25-1,.
TGTGCCAGCAGCCAAGGAACGAGCACAGATACGCAGTATTTT,CASSQGTSTDTQYF,TRBJ2-3,.,TRBV5-4,.
TGCGCCAGCAGCCAAGTCCCAGATACGCAGTATTTT,CASSQVPDTQYF,TRBJ2-3,once,TRBV4-3,.
TGTGCCTGGAGTGGTAGGGCGAACATTCAGTACTTC,CAWSGRANIQYF,TRBJ2-4,.,TRBV30,.
TGCGCCAGCAGCCAAGGACGGATAGCGATGGACAATGAGCAGTTCTTC,CASSQGRIAMDNEQFF,TRBJ2-1,once,TRBV4-3,.
TGTGCCATCAGTGATAACGGTGTTGACGGGAGAGGCTACGAGCAGTACTTC,CAISDNGVDGRGYEQYF,TRBJ2-7,.,TRBV10-3,.
TGTGCCAGCAGCGCGGGGAGGGGCTACGAGCAGTACTTC,CASSAGRGYEQYF,TRBJ2-7,.,TRBV2,TRBD2
TGTGCCTGGACTCCGGGGGGGCCTGAGACCCAGTACTTC,CAWTPGGPETQYF,TRBJ2-5,.,TRBV30,TRBD2
TGTGCCAGCAGCTTAGCGCCAGGGGCCAACGTCCTGACTTTC,CASSLAPGANVLTF,TRBJ2-6,.,TRBV7-6,.
TGTGCCAGCAGCGTGGTGACAGGCTCAGGGACCGGGGAGCTGTTTTTT,CASSVVTGSGTGELFF,TRBJ2-2,.,TRBV9,.
TGTGCCAGCAGCCTCAATGGTGGCTACACCTTC,CASSLNGGYTF,TRBJ1-2,.,TRBV6-5,.